The clone carrying this T cell receptor (beta chain) was detected a few times. These data belong to a study of technical replicates of blood from a handful of donors. Only in-frame clones appear in the TCRdb table, and some are missing; sequencing was by immunoSEQ multiplex PCR. In the table there are under 95,000 clones, roughly 94% of which are singletons. Germline CDR1 reads ENHRY; CDR2 reads SYGVKD. Between the trimmed V and J ends, which lost 7 bases and 6 bases, there was a span of 18 bases. The CDR3 runs to 14 residues. The sequenced sample was T cells isolated from PBMCs. The source of this sequence is a human donor in good health. The chain links TRBV10-3 to TRBJ1-1; D might be TRBD1 (5 bases). CDR3 in amino acids: CAITPDTNRAEAFF. CDR3 coding DNA: TGTGCCATCACCCCGGACACGAATAGGGCTGAAGCTTTCTTT.